Listed below are T cell receptor beta chains from one sample, sequenced in a study of blood T cell repertoires in COVID-19. The assay was immunoSEQ multiplex PCR, and TCRdb's table has in-frame clones only and misses some. The data show 40,000 or so clones, 85% seen once. The sequenced sample was peripheral blood. The receptors were sampled from a man aged 50-59 years with active COVID-19. The CDR3 runs from the conserved cysteine through the conserved F or W.

v_gene	CDR3aa
TRBV29-1	CSALAGAYEQYF
TRBV18	CATQGDTQYF
TRBV19	CASSLWQGFGGELFF
TRBV4-1	CASSQGDRSYEQYF
TRBV11-3	CASSPTLELAGDQETQYF
TRBV28	CASSSHSGRAGNEQFF
TRBV20-1	CSASQTGISGANVLTF
TRBV5-1	CASSLVAETYNEQFF
TRBV7-2	CASSFGTSGYTQYF
TRBV6-5	CASSRDRRVNQPQHF
TRBV15	CATSRDSGGETQYF
TRBV3-1/TRBV3-2	CASSRLSWPETQYF
TRBV6-5	CASSPTRGPNQPQHF
TRBV6-6	CASSAGSPYNEQFF
TRBV5-1	CANRTGIRPYEQYF
TRBV7-9	CASSLVGAHYEQYF
TRBV2	CASSGRGARGYTF
TRBV28	CASSLRRDGYTF
TRBV19	CASSDSSEAHNEQFF
TRBV6-2/TRBV6-3	CASSYSTSGGAGELFF
TRBV7-6	CASSSQGLAGGYNEQFF
TRBV4-2	CASSQARGGGADTDTQYF
TRBV5-1	CASSLKRENNEQFF
TRBV7-8	CASSRTGGYNEQFF
TRBV20-1	CSASPGGSYEQYF
TRBV4-1	CASSGQGTEKLFF
TRBV5-4	CASSSRSRAGTEAFF
TRBV27	CASRSLAYNEQFF
TRBV5-1	CASSSGAGGANVLTF
TRBV5-6	CASSSDRTNEQYF
TRBV28	CASSLWTVSYEQYF
TRBV5-1	CASSSGTNNYGYTF
TRBV7-3	CASSPWTSGESSTDTQYF
TRBV14	CASSLPPGTSATDTQYF
TRBV4-1	CASSQDGIAGETQYF
TRBV6-1	CASSELAGGPQETQYF
TRBV7-2	CASSWKDGNLQPQHF
TRBV19	CASSILRAEAFF
TRBV5-1	CASSLGPGVPEAFF
TRBV3-1/TRBV3-2	CASSQEVLAGGTDTQYF
TRBV6-5	CASSPTGGGYAEAFF
TRBV6-5	CASRPDRVRSQPQHF
TRBV19	CASRGGPNQPQHF
TRBV6-5	CASSYAAGNTEAFF
TRBV27	CASSLLQGEVYGYTF
TRBV19	CASRVSGQETQYF